This record concerns one T cell receptor (beta chain) sequence. Germline V gives CDR1 SGDLS, CDR2 YYNGEE. The V and J ends lost 2 bases and 0 bases respectively, with 17 bases between them. The CDR3 loop spans 17 amino acids. This sample is part of a study of T cell responses to AZD1222 COVID-19 vaccine. Profiled with immunoSEQ multiplex PCR; TCRdb holds only in-frame clones, not every one. This sample has about 180,000 clones; around 89% occur once, and the top ten carry 26%. Second-dose intervals of approximately 4 or approximately 12 weeks were pooled. The TCR sequence derives from an adult who received the AZD1222 COVID-19 vaccine. This sample comprised peripheral blood, obtained 28 days after the second AZD1222 dose. This chain links TRBV9 with TRBJ1-1; weak D call: TRBD1 (5 bases). The CDR3 coding sequence is TGTGCCAGCAGCGTTGATCCCGTGGGGCTGGTGAACACTGAAGCTTTCTTT. Amino acids: CASSVDPVGLVNTEAFF.